This T cell receptor beta chain was profiled in a study of blood T cell repertoires in COVID-19. Study context: Acute and convalescent COVID-19 specimens originated in the United States, Italy and Spain.

The J segment lost 3 bases and the V segment lost 3 bases, leaving 4 bases of the junction unmatched. The CDR3 consists of 15 residues. CDR1 SGHRS and CDR2 YFSETQ come from the germline V gene. In the original processing: Nucleated cell counts were estimated from reference gene primer amplification. Sequenced by immunoSEQ multiplex PCR; TCRdb stores in-frame clones only, minus some. The V and J calls and clone size come from that table; D and trimming were worked out from the DNA. The data show approximately 340,000 clones, more than 70% seen once. The origin of this receptor is a man aged 25-45 years with active or convalescent COVID-19. The source material was peripheral blood. V gene TRBV5-1 combines with J gene TRBJ2-7; 12 bases fit TRBD2. Here the CDR3 reads CASSSRTSGNYEQYF. DNA of the CDR3: TGCGCCAGCAGCTCCCGGACTAGCGGGAACTACGAGCAGTACTTC.